These 10 T cell receptor beta chains were all obtained from the same sample, sequenced in a study of human T cells and chemical hapten exposure (dated by TCRdb to the early 2020s). Library prep was done by RACE. The data were produced on a NextSeq 500. TCRdb trimmed the raw reads at Q25, called clones with MiXCR and kept productive beta chains. Entries are consolidated by CDR3 protein sequence, retaining the most common genes and DNA. The sample table records 90,000 to 120,000 distinct CDR3 sequences; about 11% of these occur just once. The ten largest clones represent around 3.5% of the sample. The time point tag for this specimen amounts to: patch test 1, 2 weeks after DPC sensitization. Explained via the paper, the treatment or condition label denotes: therapeutic diphenylcyclopropenone sensitization with weekly scalp DPC. The source was whole blood, collected in connection with sensitization to the hapten diphenylcyclopropenone (DPC). These receptors were collected from a woman aged 40 to 49 with alopecia areata. Some clones in this sample may be carry-over from other donors' samples.

This rearrangement joins TRBV20-1 to TRBJ1-1; D gene unclear. CDR1 and CDR2 from the germline V gene are DFQATT and SNEGSKA (reference sequence). V was clipped by 4 bases and J by 1 base, with 4 bases between them. The CDR3 contains 11 residues. The CDR3 reads CSAKRNTEAFF. DNA of the CDR3: TGCAGTGCTAAGAGGAACACTGAAGCTTTCTTT.

The chain is built from TRBV6-2 or TRBV6-3 and TRBJ2-2; no definite D call. V was trimmed by 2 bases and J by 9 bases, leaving 7 bases between them. CDR1 and CDR2 (germline): MNHEY, SVGEGT. The CDR3 is 12 amino acids. The CDR3 loop reads CASSYARRELFF. DNA of the CDR3: TGTGCCAGCAGTTACGCTCGTCGGGAGCTGTTTTTT.

This clonotype showed up many times. The chain is built from TRBV14 and TRBJ1-1; perhaps TRBD1 as D (6 bases). Germline V gene data show CDR1 as SGHDN and CDR2 as FVKESK. Deletions cut 4 bases from V and 3 bases from J, with 15 bases between. The CDR3 loop spans 15 amino acids. DNA for the CDR3: TGTGCCAGCAGCCTTGTCCGACAGGTGGACACTGAAGCTTTCTTT. Protein: CASSLVRQVDTEAFF.

This clonotype was counted ten times or more. The rearrangement joins TRBV20-1 to TRBJ2-3; D is unresolved. V was pared by 5 bases and J by 0 bases, with 9 bases between. This CDR3 spans 13 amino acids. CDR1 DFQATT and CDR2 SNEGSKA come from the germline V gene (reference sequence). This chain's CDR3 is CSAPTSSTDTQYF. CDR3 bases: TGCAGTGCTCCAACTTCTAGCACAGATACGCAGTATTTT.

This clonotype was observed many times. This sequence joins TRBV9 and TRBJ2-1, with 9 bases identical to TRBD2. The CDR3 totals 16 residues. With 4 bases clipped from V and 7 bases from J, the junction kept 12 bases outside the gene matches. Per the germline V gene, CDR1 is SGDLS and CDR2 is YYNGEE. Here the CDR3 reads CASSILSGRYSNEQFF. The CDR3 nucleotides read TGTGCCAGCAGCATCCTCAGCGGGAGGTATTCAAATGAGCAGTTCTTC. Filled out from reference TRBV9 and TRBJ2-1, the complete variable domain reads DSGVTQTPKHLITATGQRVTLRCSPRSGDLSVYWYQQSLDQGLQFLIQYYNGEERAKGNILERFSAQQFPDLHSELNLSSLELGDSALYFCASSILSGRYSNEQFFGPGTRLTVL.

This clonotype appeared many times. The chain employs TRBV7-9 and TRBJ2-5; D is possibly TRBD1 (6 bases). The germline V and J ends were trimmed by 4 bases and 0 bases, with 9 bases remaining between them. The germline CDR1 and CDR2 sequences are SEHNR and FQNEAQ (reference sequence). The CDR3 is made up of 14 amino acids. The CDR3 protein is CASSSGQYQETQYF. The CDR3 region has the DNA TGTGCCAGCAGCTCCGGACAGTACCAAGAGACCCAGTACTTC.

This clonotype was seen ten or more times. J is TRBJ2-6 and V is TRBV28; 7 bases are a match to TRBD1. CDR1 and CDR2 (germline): MDHEN, SYDVKM. The CDR3 runs 15 residues. Unmatched junction bases numbered 2, after V lost 4 bases and J lost 2 bases. CDR3 region: CASSSRGTGANVLTF. The DNA of the CDR3 is TGTGCCAGCAGTTCCAGGGGGACTGGGGCCAACGTCCTGACTTTC.

This clonotype was recorded a few times. The chain has TRBV6-5 and TRBJ2-7; D might be TRBD1 (6 bases). This CDR3 contains 15 residues. Germline V gene data show CDR1 as MNHEY and CDR2 as SVGAGI. V shed 2 bases and J shed 3 bases, with 14 bases lying between them. In nucleotides, the CDR3 is TGTGCCAGCAGTTACCCGGGCAGGGGCCACTACGAGCAGTACTTC. Translation: CASSYPGRGHYEQYF.

This clonotype was counted many times. The rearrangement joins TRBV9 to TRBJ2-7, with D uncertain. Germline values: CDR1 SGDLS, CDR2 YYNGEE. V lost 3 bases and J lost 2, with 12 bases in between. The CDR3 covers 14 residues. DNA of the CDR3: TGTGCCAGCAGCGAAGGACCGCTGACCTACGAGCAGTACTTC. Translating it yields CASSEGPLTYEQYF.

The genes are TRBV4-1 and TRBJ2-7, with D unresolved. Deletions cut 1 base from V and 7 bases from J, with 11 bases between. The CDR3 totals 13 residues. Germline loops: CDR1 MGHRA, CDR2 YSYEKL. The CDR3 sequence is CASSQGRLFEQYF. The CDR3 coding sequence is TGCGCCAGCAGCCAAGGGCGGCTTTTTGAGCAGTACTTC.